The TCR beta chain under discussion was sequenced for a study of T cells after yellow fever vaccination. The study's findings and limits: Contamination of FACS-sorted repertoires by abundant clonotypes from the bulk population could occur. Detected again after the booster were most primary-vaccination clones, at 96% CD4 and approximately 87% CD8. Some clonotypes, a small share, were shared between CD4 and CD8 compartments.

A process of 5'RACE template switching, which added a universal primer site and UMIs, was used to make TCR cDNA. TCRdb redid the calling of the 5' RACE reads with MiXCR, one entry per CDR3 protein. The table lists around 360,000 distinct CDR3 sequences, 9.5% to 13% of them singletons. This clonotype has just a few counts. Antigen specificity is unknown. Sample: PBMCs, taken on the day of the first yellow fever vaccination. This TCR was recovered from a young man who received the YFV17D yellow fever vaccine.

In nucleotides, the CDR3 is TGTGCCAGCAGCTGGGACAGGGACTACGAGCAGTACTTC. Protein: CASSWDRDYEQYF. The chain links TRBV5-4 to TRBJ2-7, with 9 bases fitting TRBD1. The CDR3 totals 13 residues. Germline trimming cut 3 bases from V and 3 bases from J; bases unmatched to any gene: 1. The germline gives CDR1 SGHNT, CDR2 YYREEE (reference sequence).